This TCR beta chain emerged from a study of blood T cell repertoires in COVID-19. Profiling relied on immunoSEQ multiplex PCR, and the TCRdb table lists in-frame clones only, not all of them. This table holds 75,000 to 100,000 clones, approximately 87% found once. Germline V CDR1 and CDR2: SGHTA, FQGNSA. The CDR3 consists of 13 residues. V gave up 2 bases and J gave up 7 bases; unmatched junction bases: 3. The chain links TRBV7-2 to TRBJ1-2; 8 positions match TRBD1. The material sequenced was peripheral blood. This TCR came from a human donor in a cohort sampled during active COVID-19. The chain's CDR3 is CASSLPGGGGYTF. CDR3 DNA: TGTGCCAGCAGCTTACCAGGGGGCGGTGGCTACACCTTC.